A selection of T cell receptor beta chains follows, all from one sample in a study of T cells in Graves' hyperthyroidism and ophthalmopathy. TCRdb processed the multiplex PCR reads anew with MiXCR; each CDR3 protein has one entry. The sample consists of more than 450,000 distinct CDR3 sequences, 14% of them appearing once. Sequenced input: blood. These receptor sequences come from a woman in her thirties or forties with Graves' hyperthyroidism. CDR3s include the opening cysteine and the closing phenylalanine or tryptophan. A D gene is named only where the DNA matches it firmly. Clone size appears in some rows only: once, few, many, or a class for an expanded clone.

j_gene,abundance,d_gene,v_gene,CDR3aa,CDR3nt
TRBJ1-1,few,.,TRBV7-2,CASSLVWIQAEAFF,TGTGCCAGCAGCTTAGTGTGGATTCAGGCTGAAGCTTTCTTT
TRBJ2-1,many,.,TRBV7-2,CASSLERQVIYNEQFF,TGTGCCAGCAGCTTAGAAAGACAGGTTATCTACAATGAGCAGTTCTTC
TRBJ2-3,.,.,TRBV18,CATSRDLLATTDTQYF,TGTGCCACCTCCCGGGACTTATTGGCCACAACAGATACGCAGTATTTT
TRBJ1-4,many,.,TRBV11-2,CASSLIFGNNEKLFF,TGTGCCAGCAGCTTAATTTTTGGGAATAATGAAAAACTGTTTTTT
TRBJ1-1,many,.,TRBV7-2,CASSLLGMNTEAFF,TGTGCCAGCAGCCTACTGGGGATGAACACTGAAGCTTTCTTT
TRBJ1-5,many,TRBD1,TRBV5-1,CASSLGTGSLNQPQHF,TGCGCCAGCAGCTTAGGGACAGGGTCCCTAAATCAGCCCCAGCATTTT
TRBJ1-6,few,.,TRBV10-3,CAISDLDRNSPLHF,TGTGCCATCAGTGACTTAGACAGGAATTCACCCCTCCACTTT
TRBJ2-3,few,.,TRBV5-6,CASSGAQGTSTDTQYF,TGTGCCAGCAGCGGTGCACAGGGAACTAGCACAGATACGCAGTATTTT
TRBJ2-5,few,.,TRBV4-1,CASSQGRAGTSQETQYF,TGCGCCAGCAGCCAAGGACGCGCAGGGACCAGCCAAGAGACCCAGTACTTC
TRBJ2-1,many,TRBD2,TRBV3-1,CASSLAGGQNNEQFF,TGTGCCAGCAGCCTAGCGGGAGGCCAGAACAATGAGCAGTTCTTC
TRBJ1-5,many,.,TRBV27,CATRNSYSNQPQHF,TGTGCCACCAGAAACTCTTATAGCAATCAGCCCCAGCATTTT
TRBJ1-5,many,TRBD1,TRBV2,CASSGGIGTGYNQPQHF,TGTGCCAGCAGTGGGGGAATCGGGACAGGCTATAATCAGCCCCAGCATTTT
TRBJ2-5,few,.,TRBV19,CASSFDGLSKETQYF,TGTGCCAGTAGTTTTGACGGACTGTCAAAAGAGACCCAGTACTTC
TRBJ1-1,once,.,TRBV11-2,CASSLDSSVFTEAFF,TGTGCCAGCAGCTTAGATTCGTCCGTGTTCACTGAAGCTTTCTTT
TRBJ1-3,few,.,TRBV6-1,CASSEAAGNTIYF,TGTGCCAGCAGTGAAGCGGCAGGAAACACCATATATTTT
TRBJ1-6,many,.,TRBV5-1,CASSRTKTTGTPLHF,TGCGCCAGCAGCAGGACCAAGACAACAGGAACACCCCTCCACTTT
TRBJ2-1,.,TRBD2,TRBV20-1,CSARGLAEAYNEQFF,TGCAGTGCTAGAGGACTAGCGGAGGCCTACAATGAGCAGTTCTTC
TRBJ2-7,few,.,TRBV20-1,CSARRPSDEQYF,TGCAGTGCTAGAAGGCCGAGTGACGAGCAGTACTTC
TRBJ2-2,many,TRBD2,TRBV5-1,CASSLALLGLASTGELFF,TGCGCCAGCAGCTTGGCCCTTCTGGGACTAGCGTCGACCGGGGAGCTGTTTTTT
TRBJ1-5,few,.,TRBV28,CASRSTGLDQPQHF,TGTGCCAGCAGGTCAACAGGCTTAGATCAGCCCCAGCATTTT
TRBJ2-7,many,TRBD2,TRBV28,CASSLAGGSSYEQYF,TGTGCCAGCAGCTTAGCGGGTGGGAGTTCCTACGAGCAGTACTTC
TRBJ1-1,.,.,TRBV6-5,CASSYESMNTEAFF,TGTGCCAGCAGTTACGAAAGTATGAACACTGAAGCTTTCTTT
TRBJ2-1,many,.,TRBV11-2,CASSSQRRANEQFF,TGTGCCAGCAGCTCTCAAAGAAGGGCCAATGAGCAGTTCTTC
TRBJ2-3,.,TRBD2,TRBV28,CASSFQAGGGTDTQYF,TGTGCCAGCAGTTTCCAAGCGGGAGGGGGGACAGATACGCAGTATTTT
TRBJ2-3,many,TRBD1,TRBV7-8,CASSISYRQGTDTQYF,TGTGCCAGCAGCATTAGCTACCGACAGGGGACAGATACGCAGTATTTT
TRBJ2-3,many,TRBD2,TRBV2,CASNRGLAGTDTQYF,TGTGCCAGCAATCGAGGACTAGCGGGCACAGATACGCAGTATTTT
TRBJ2-7,many,TRBD2,TRBV12-3/TRBV12-4,CASSLGLAISYEQYF,TGTGCCAGCAGTCTCGGACTAGCCATCTCCTACGAGCAGTACTTC
TRBJ2-6,.,TRBD1,TRBV28,CASSSRTGTVLDGANVLTF,TGTGCCAGCAGTTCCCGGACAGGCACGGTTTTGGATGGGGCCAACGTCCTGACTTTC
TRBJ2-1,.,TRBD1,TRBV20-1,CSARDPAGGNYNEQFF,TGCAGTGCTAGAGATCCGGCAGGGGGCAACTACAATGAGCAGTTCTTC
TRBJ1-1,.,.,TRBV29-1,CSVNRVTEAFF,TGCAGCGTAAACAGGGTCACTGAAGCTTTCTTT
TRBJ1-1,many,.,TRBV5-1,CASSRVAGYTEAFF,TGCGCCAGCAGCAGGGTGGCAGGGTACACTGAAGCTTTCTTT
TRBJ1-2,few,.,TRBV12-3/TRBV12-4,CASSFSSGHGYTF,TGTGCCAGCAGCTTTTCCTCAGGGCATGGCTACACCTTC
TRBJ1-2,many,TRBD1,TRBV28,CASSHQTGGDFRGLYGYTF,TGTGCCAGCAGTCATCAGACAGGGGGCGATTTCCGGGGACTCTATGGCTACACCTTC
TRBJ2-7,.,.,TRBV3-1,CASSLAPDNPYEQYF,TGTGCCAGCAGCTTGGCCCCAGATAACCCCTACGAGCAGTACTTC
TRBJ2-7,many,.,TRBV29-1,CSVEGQGGSYEQYF,TGCAGCGTTGAAGGGCAGGGGGGCTCCTACGAGCAGTACTTC
TRBJ2-3,many,TRBD2,TRBV20-1,CSAVTSGSSPDTQYF,TGCAGTGCGGTGACTAGCGGGAGTTCTCCAGATACGCAGTATTTT